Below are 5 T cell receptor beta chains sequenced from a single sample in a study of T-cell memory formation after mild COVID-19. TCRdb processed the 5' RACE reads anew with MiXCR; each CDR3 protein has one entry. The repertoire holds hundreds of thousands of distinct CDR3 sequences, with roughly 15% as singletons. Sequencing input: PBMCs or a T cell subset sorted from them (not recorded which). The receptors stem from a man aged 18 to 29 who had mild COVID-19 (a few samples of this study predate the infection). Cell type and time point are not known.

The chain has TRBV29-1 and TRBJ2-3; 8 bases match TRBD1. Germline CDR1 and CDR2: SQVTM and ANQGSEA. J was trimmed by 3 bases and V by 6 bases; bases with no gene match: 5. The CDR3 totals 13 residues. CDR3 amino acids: CSVTTGATDTQYF. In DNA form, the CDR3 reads TGCAGCGTGACGACAGGGGCTACAGATACGCAGTATTTT.

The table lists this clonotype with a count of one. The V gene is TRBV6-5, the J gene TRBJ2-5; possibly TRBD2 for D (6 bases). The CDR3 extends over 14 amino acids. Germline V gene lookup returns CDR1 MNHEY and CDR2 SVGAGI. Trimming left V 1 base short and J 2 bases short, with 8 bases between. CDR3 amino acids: CASSYFSGQETQYF. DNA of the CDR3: TGTGCCAGCAGTTACTTCAGCGGGCAAGAGACCCAGTACTTC.

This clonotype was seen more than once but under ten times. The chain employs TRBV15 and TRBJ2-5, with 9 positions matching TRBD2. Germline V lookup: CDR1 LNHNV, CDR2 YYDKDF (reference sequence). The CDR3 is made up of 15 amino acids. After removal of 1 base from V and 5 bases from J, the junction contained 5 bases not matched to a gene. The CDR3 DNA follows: TGTGCCACCAGCAGAGTGGCGGGGGGGCTGGAGACCCAGTACTTC. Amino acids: CATSRVAGGLETQYF.

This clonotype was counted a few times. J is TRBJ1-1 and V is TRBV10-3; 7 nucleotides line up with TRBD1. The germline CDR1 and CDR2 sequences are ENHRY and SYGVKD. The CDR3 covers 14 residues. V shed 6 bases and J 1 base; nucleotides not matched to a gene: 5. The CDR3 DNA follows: TGTGCCATCAGGACAGGGCGGGGGAACACTGAAGCTTTCTTT. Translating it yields CAIRTGRGNTEAFF.

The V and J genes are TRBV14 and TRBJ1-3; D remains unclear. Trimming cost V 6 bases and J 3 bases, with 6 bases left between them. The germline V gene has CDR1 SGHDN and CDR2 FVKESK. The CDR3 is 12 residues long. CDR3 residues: CASRLGGNTIYF. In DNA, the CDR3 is TGTGCCAGCAGATTGGGTGGAAACACCATATATTTT.